The next 2 T cell receptor beta chains were all read from a single sample in a study of long-term antiretroviral therapy in people with HIV. Assay version v3.0 of immunoSEQ was used, and it was run at survey level. Sequencing was performed with immunoSEQ multiplex PCR; in TCRdb, only in-frame clones are kept and a portion is missing. The data show 30,000 or so clones, 95% to 98% seen once. Sample: unsorted PBMCs, taken 7.6 years after starting antiretroviral therapy. The receptor set was obtained from a man aged 25 to 40 with HIV.

CDR3 coding DNA: TGTGCCAGCTCATCCTATAAGCGAAATAGCAATCAGCCCCAGCATTTT. Residues: CASSSYKRNSNQPQHF. The chain has TRBV18 and TRBJ1-5; D not resolved. V was trimmed by 5 bases and J by 0 bases, leaving 14 bases between them. Germline CDR1 reads KGHSH; CDR2 reads LQKENI. The CDR3 has 16 amino acids.

The chain links TRBV5-5 to TRBJ2-5; D uncertain. The V gene's germline CDR1 is SGHKS and CDR2 YYEKEE (reference sequence). This CDR3 is 13 amino acids long. Trimming removed 0 bases from V and 2 bases from J, with 5 bases in between. The CDR3 DNA is TGTGCCAGCAGCTTGGAGGCTCAAGAGACCCAGTACTTC. This gives the protein CASSLEAQETQYF.